Listed below are T cell receptor beta chains from one sample, sequenced in a study of neurological immune-mediated disorders. Each CDR3 protein gets one entry after TCRdb re-called the 5' RACE reads with MiXCR. The profile shows 15,000 or so distinct CDR3 sequences, under 15% of them singletons. Sample: CD8+ T cells from blood. These receptors were collected from a female donor with HTLV-1-associated myelopathy (HAM/TSP). CDR3s leave out the opening cysteine and the closing phenylalanine or tryptophan.

J gene | V gene | CDR3 protein
TRBJ1-2 | TRBV7-9 | ASSREVQLGYT
TRBJ1-4 | TRBV4-3 | ASSPLTGPYRATNEKLF
TRBJ2-1 | TRBV25-1 | ASSESWGSSYNEQF
TRBJ2-3 | TRBV4-2 | ASSQVEGSATDTQY
TRBJ2-1 | TRBV4-1 | ASSQTTSGRGSSYNEQF
TRBJ2-3 | TRBV4-3 | ASSQTTGGLTDTQY
TRBJ2-7 | TRBV6-1 | ASSEADPSYEQY
TRBJ2-1 | TRBV5-1 | ASSRTSGSYNEQF
TRBJ2-7 | TRBV12-3/TRBV12-4 | ASSPTVDTYEQY
TRBJ2-3 | TRBV5-6 | ASSLRSTQY
TRBJ2-2 | TRBV7-2 | VTPGDGLQGVTGELF